This entry is about one T cell receptor (beta chain). Antigen unknown. The sample belongs to a study of cytomegalovirus exposure and HLA in healthy donors. Regarding the study as a whole: Association with HLA alleles at 0.05 false discovery rate was found for 16,951 TCR beta sequences in a later analysis.

Per the germline V gene, CDR1 is SGHDN and CDR2 is FVKESK. Trimming pared 10 bases from V and 0 bases from J, leaving 13 bases between. The CDR3 is made up of 14 amino acids. PCR used 60 Vbeta primers and 13 Jbeta primers. Sequencing used immunoSEQ multiplex PCR; TCRdb keeps in-frame clones, though not all of them. The repertoire holds some 87,000 clones, with about four fifths as singletons. This TCR was sampled from a man aged 18 to 35 in good health and CMV-seropositive. The gene calls are TRBV14 and TRBJ1-3, with D possibly matching TRBD1 (6 bases). Sequencing was carried out using PBMCs. CDR3 sequence reads: CATYQTGSGNTIYF. CDR3 sequence (DNA): TGTGCCACCTATCAGACAGGCTCTGGAAACACCATATATTTT. Together with reference TRBV14 and TRBJ1-3, the CDR3 gives the full variable domain: EAGVTQFPSHSVIEKGQTVTLRCDPISGHDNLYWYRRVMGKEIKFLLHFVKESKQDESGMPNNRFLAERTGGTYSTLKVQPAELEDSGVYFCATYQTGSGNTIYFGEGSWLTVV.